A single sample is the source of the 31 T cell receptor beta chains below, sequenced in a study of Ad26.COV2.S vaccination and SARS-CoV-2 variants. Sample treatment: around 19 received Ad26.COV2.S at low or high dose, single or two shots; roughly 5 received placebo; per-sample allocation not given. Sampling occurred on day 63 after the first vaccine or placebo injection. Using immunoSEQ multiplex PCR, the repertoire was profiled, and TCRdb retains in-frame clones only, with some absent. The table records hundreds of thousands of clones, 87% of them present only once. This specimen consisted of peripheral blood, obtained in a trial of Ad26.COV2.S vaccine versus placebo. The receptors come from a person between 18 and 65 years old who received the Ad26.COV2.S COVID-19 vaccine or a placebo.

The chain carries TRBV9 and TRBJ2-2; TRBD2 matches at 8 bases. Germline V gene lookup returns CDR1 SGDLS and CDR2 YYNGEE. V shed 1 base and J 3 bases; nucleotides not matched to a gene: 8. This CDR3 has 17 residues. CDR3 sequence (DNA): TGTGCCAGCAGCGTACCCACCGGGGGGGGGTACACCGGGGAGCTGTTTTTT. This sequence encodes CASSVPTGGGYTGELFF. Full variable domain (outside the CDR3, taken from reference TRBV9 and TRBJ2-2): DSGVTQTPKHLITATGQRVTLRCSPRSGDLSVYWYQQSLDQGLQFLIQYYNGEERAKGNILERFSAQQFPDLHSELNLSSLELGDSALYFCASSVPTGGGYTGELFFGEGSRLTVL.

This clone was observed a single time. CDR3 in amino acids: CASSLPSPTQYF. CDR3 coding DNA: TGTGCCAGCAGTTTACCTTCCCCCACGCAGTATTTT. The rearrangement uses TRBV12-3 or TRBV12-4 and TRBJ2-3; D unclear. CDR3 length: 12 amino acids. The V end was cut by 2 bases, the J end by 9 bases, with 9 bases between.

Concerning this clone itself: The junction differs from germline at one of its ends, possibly a read error. This CDR3 reads CVSSLLGIETQYF. CDR3 DNA sequence: TGTGTCAGCAGTTTATTGGGGATAGAGACCCAGTACTTC. This chain connects TRBV12-3 or TRBV12-4 to TRBJ2-5; D is unclear. This CDR3 is built from 13 residues.

The V gene is TRBV25-1, the J gene TRBJ2-5, with 11 bases matching TRBD2. This CDR3 spans 14 amino acids. Germline V gene sequence: CDR1 MGHDK, CDR2 SYGVNS. J was trimmed by 6 bases and V by 9 bases; bases with no gene match: 9. CDR3 protein: CASSGGAGGQTQYF. CDR3 bases: TGTGCCAGTAGCGGGGGGGCCGGTGGGCAGACCCAGTACTTC.

CDR3 sequence reads: CASIPSGPYQETQYF. The CDR3 DNA reads TGTGCCAGCATTCCATCGGGACCTTACCAAGAGACCCAGTACTTC. The rearrangement joins TRBV6-6 to TRBJ2-5; D possibly uses TRBD1 or TRBD2 (5 bases each). V lost 7 bases and J lost 0, with 15 bases in between. Per the germline V gene, CDR1 is MNHNY and CDR2 is SVGAGI (reference sequence). The CDR3 is 15 residues long.

The rearrangement links TRBV10-3 to TRBJ1-3; D unclear. Germline CDR1 reads ENHRY; CDR2 reads SYGVKD. V dropped 0 bases and J dropped 3 bases, with 6 bases sitting between them. CDR3 size: 14 residues. CDR3 residues: CAISESPNGNTIYF. CDR3 sequence (DNA): TGTGCCATCAGTGAGTCCCCGAATGGAAACACCATATATTTT.

J is TRBJ2-6 and V is TRBV10-1, with D uncertain. Germline-derived CDR1 and CDR2 are WNHNN and SYGVQD (reference sequence). This CDR3 has 14 residues. V was clipped by 3 bases and J by 2 bases, with 5 bases between them. CDR3 coding DNA: TGCGCCAGCAGTGATTCCGCTGGGGCCAACGTCCTGACTTTC. It codes for CASSDSAGANVLTF.

The chain carries TRBV15 and TRBJ2-3, with D possibly being TRBD1 or TRBD2 (5 bases each). With 6 bases removed from V and 2 bases from J, the gap between germline ends came to 12 bases. The germline V gene has CDR1 LNHNV and CDR2 YYDKDF (reference sequence). The CDR3 totals 14 residues. The CDR3 spells CATSVGDATDTQYF. The DNA of the CDR3 is TGTGCCACCAGTGTAGGGGACGCCACAGATACGCAGTATTTT.

The chain uses TRBV15 and TRBJ2-3, with TRBD2 matching 16 bases. The ends lost 1 base at V and 7 bases at J; junction bases unmatched: 5. The germline V gene encodes CDR1 LNHNV and CDR2 YYDKDF (reference sequence). The CDR3 runs to 17 residues. The CDR3 DNA is TGTGCCACCAGCAGAGGGGGACTAGCGGGAGGGCTGAATACGCAGTATTTT. Translating it yields CATSRGGLAGGLNTQYF.

This chain uses TRBV7-8 with TRBJ2-2; D gene unclear. This CDR3 contains 17 residues. Germline values: CDR1 SGHVS, CDR2 FQNEAQ. Trimming cost V 2 bases and J 0 bases, with 13 bases left between them. The CDR3 DNA follows: TGTGCCAGCAGCTTATTTTCCGCGATCGCGAACACCGGGGAGCTGTTTTTT. Translation gives CASSLFSAIANTGELFF.

The V gene is TRBV2, the J gene TRBJ1-6, with 10 bases that match TRBD1. V dropped 4 bases and J dropped 9; count of bases not matched to a gene: 3. This CDR3 comprises 14 residues. The germline V gene encodes CDR1 SNHLY and CDR2 FYNNEI. The CDR3, as DNA: TGTGCCAGCAGTGGAGACAGGGGGCCTTCACCCCTCCACTTT. This gives the protein CASSGDRGPSPLHF.

The V call is TRBV6-5, the J call TRBJ1-2; weak D call: TRBD1 (5 bases). The V end lost 6 bases, the J end lost 3 bases, and 11 bases lay between the germline ends. Germline assignment: CDR1 MNHEY and CDR2 SVGAGI. This CDR3 is 13 amino acids long. The CDR3 nucleotides read TGTGCCAGCAGGGACACCCGCTACTATGGCTACACCTTC. This sequence encodes CASRDTRYYGYTF.

This rearrangement joins TRBV30 to TRBJ1-2; weak D call: TRBD1 (6 bases). The CDR3 length is 13 residues. V shed 5 bases and J shed 3 bases, with 13 bases lying between them. Germline V lookup: CDR1 GTSNPN, CDR2 SVGIG (reference sequence). Here the CDR3 DNA reads TGTGCCTGGTCTATAGGGGGGGACTATGGCTACACCTTC. Amino acid sequence: CAWSIGGDYGYTF.

The table lists this clone with a count of one. This chain connects TRBV7-3 to TRBJ2-1; TRBD1 matches at 8 bases. V shed 5 bases and J 5 bases; nucleotides not matched to a gene: 2. The CDR3 runs 13 residues. The germline CDR1 and CDR2 sequences are SGHTA and FQGTGA. CDR3 protein: CASSPTGDNEQFF. For the CDR3, the DNA is TGTGCCAGCAGCCCGACAGGGGACAATGAGCAGTTCTTC.

This clone was seen a single time. The genes are TRBV2 and TRBJ1-2; perhaps TRBD1 as D (5 bases). The CDR3 consists of 14 residues. The germline V gene has CDR1 SNHLY and CDR2 FYNNEI. The V end lost 0 bases, the J end lost 8 bases, and 13 bases lay between the germline ends. DNA of the CDR3: TGTGCCAGCAGTGAAGCAGGGACCTCGGGGGGCTACACCTTC. It codes for CASSEAGTSGGYTF.

The V gene is TRBV7-9, the J gene TRBJ2-3; the match to TRBD1 covers 7 bases. With V trimmed by 4 bases and J by 1 base, 8 bases remained unmatched. This CDR3 region has 16 residues. CDR1 and CDR2 (germline): SEHNR, FQNEAQ (reference sequence). The CDR3: CASSSLGQRGTDTQYF. The CDR3 nucleotides are TGTGCCAGCAGCTCCCTGGGACAGCGCGGCACAGATACGCAGTATTTT. Full variable domain (outside the CDR3, taken from reference TRBV7-9 and TRBJ2-3): DTGVSQNPRHKITKRGQNVTFRCDPISEHNRLYWYRQTLGQGPEFLTYFQNEAQLEKSRLLSDRFSAERPKGSFSTLEIQRTEQGDSAMYLCASSSLGQRGTDTQYFGPGTRLTVL.

This chain connects TRBV6-6 to TRBJ2-1; TRBD2 aligns across 10 bases. Trimming took 3 bases from V and 8 from J; bases not matched to a gene: 7. Germline assignment: CDR1 MNHNY and CDR2 SVGAGI (reference sequence). This CDR3 contains 15 residues. In nucleotides, the CDR3 is TGTGCCAGCAGTTATGGTCTAGCGGGGGCCGATGAGCAGTTCTTC. This translates into CASSYGLAGADEQFF.

The chain joins TRBV5-1 to TRBJ2-1; no clear D gene. V lost 0 bases to trimming and J lost 6 bases, with 10 bases between them. Per germline, CDR1 SGHRS and CDR2 YFSETQ. The CDR3 has 14 amino acids. CDR3 bases: TGCGCCAGCAGCTTGGTGGCGGCCAGCAATGAGCAGTTCTTC. Translating gives CASSLVAASNEQFF.

This clone was seen only a few times. V is TRBV19 and J is TRBJ1-1; D remains ambiguous. Germline V gene lookup returns CDR1 LNHDA and CDR2 SQIVND (reference sequence). The ends were cut back, 7 bases at V and 3 bases at J, with 15 bases in the middle. The CDR3 extends over 14 amino acids. Written as DNA, the CDR3 is TGTGCCAGTAAGATGGAAGGGAGAGACACTGAAGCTTTCTTT. This encodes CASKMEGRDTEAFF.

The chain recombines TRBV7-2 with TRBJ1-4; D is perhaps TRBD1 (5 bases). V was trimmed by 1 base and J by 7 bases, leaving 13 bases between them. Germline V gene data show CDR1 as SGHTA and CDR2 as FQGNSA. The CDR3 sequence is 15 residues long. The CDR3 DNA follows: TGTGCCAGCAGCTTAGGTCCAGGGTCAAGTGAAAAACTGTTTTTT. It translates to CASSLGPGSSEKLFF.

In this sample, this clone turned up a few times. The rearrangement links TRBV5-4 to TRBJ2-1; D is unclear. Trimming took 5 bases from V and 6 from J, leaving 24 bases between them. Germline V gene lookup returns CDR1 SGHNT and CDR2 YYREEE (reference sequence). This CDR3 has 17 amino acids. The CDR3 coding sequence is TGTGCCAGCAGGTCCCGCCATGACACTCCTCAGCCCAATGAGCAGTTCTTC. Its translation is CASRSRHDTPQPNEQFF.

The rearrangement uses TRBV12-3 or TRBV12-4 and TRBJ2-7; weak D call: TRBD2 (5 bases). V lost 5 bases to trimming and J lost 3 bases, with 11 bases between them. This CDR3 is built from 13 residues. CDR3 protein: CASSPTRGYEQYF. The CDR3 nucleotides are TGTGCCAGCAGTCCCACCCGGGGCTACGAGCAGTACTTC.

This clone was seen just once. This chain joins TRBV6-5 and TRBJ2-1, with TRBD2 matching over 10 bases. The J segment lost 10 bases and the V segment lost 7 bases, leaving 7 bases of the junction unmatched. Germline V lookup: CDR1 MNHEY, CDR2 SVGAGI. This CDR3 spans 13 amino acids. The CDR3 sequence is CASTLWTSGEQFF. The CDR3 region has the DNA TGTGCCAGCACCCTATGGACTAGCGGAGAGCAGTTCTTC.

The J gene is TRBJ2-1, the V gene TRBV7-8; D may be TRBD2 (6 bases). Germline CDR1 SGHVS, CDR2 FQNEAQ. V dropped 5 bases and J dropped 16 bases, with 18 bases sitting between them. The CDR3 contains 12 residues. The CDR3 bases are TGTGCCAGCAGCCTAACGGGGGTCCCTCTTTTCTTC. It encodes CASSLTGVPLFF.

The J gene is TRBJ2-2, the V gene TRBV7-7; possibly TRBD2 for D (5 bases). V was trimmed by 3 bases and J by 5 bases, leaving 13 bases between them. The CDR3 totals 15 residues. Germline lookup yields CDR1 SSHAT and CDR2 FNYEAQ (reference sequence). CDR3 sequence reads: CASSLGLGGTGELFF. In DNA form, the CDR3 reads TGTGCCAGCAGCTTGGGCTTAGGCGGGACCGGGGAGCTGTTTTTT.

The rearrangement links TRBV18 to TRBJ2-1; tentative D call: TRBD1 (6 bases). V was shortened by 4 bases and J by 9 bases, with 10 bases between the two germline ends. CDR1 and CDR2 from the germline V gene are KGHSH and LQKENI. The CDR3 is 12 residues long. In nucleotides, the CDR3 is TGTGCCAGCTCACACGGACAGAGTGAGCAGTTCTTC. It encodes CASSHGQSEQFF.

This chain links TRBV14 with TRBJ1-1, with 10 bases matching TRBD1. Germline CDR1 is SGHDN and CDR2 is FVKESK. J gave up 4 bases and V 4 bases, and 3 bases lay outside the gene matches. The CDR3 runs 14 residues. The CDR3, as DNA: TGTGCCAGCAGCCGGGACAGGGGTTTCACTGAAGCTTTCTTT. The encoded protein is CASSRDRGFTEAFF.

The rearrangement links TRBV27 to TRBJ1-6; the D gene is possibly TRBD1 (5 bases). The V and J ends lost 6 bases and 7 bases respectively, with 13 bases between them. The CDR3 loop spans 14 amino acids. Germline V gene sequence: CDR1 MNHEY, CDR2 SMNVEV (reference sequence). In DNA form, the CDR3 reads TGTGCCAGCAGCCTTGGGGGGAGGAATTCACCCCTCCACTTT. Translated, it gives CASSLGGRNSPLHF.

The chain joins TRBV5-1 to TRBJ2-1; either TRBD1 or TRBD2 may fit D (5 bases each). The V end lost 4 bases, the J end lost 2 bases, and 13 bases lay between the germline ends. Germline V gives CDR1 SGHRS, CDR2 YFSETQ. There are 15 residues in the CDR3. CDR3 sequence (DNA): TGCGCCAGCAGCACCGGGGCTAGCACCTACAATGAGCAGTTCTTC. It specifies CASSTGASTYNEQFF.

The chain uses TRBV28 and TRBJ1-5, with TRBD1 as a possible D gene (5 bases). V gave up 3 bases and J gave up 3 bases, with 9 bases separating them. CDR3 length: 14 residues. The germline gives CDR1 MDHEN, CDR2 SYDVKM. In nucleotides, the CDR3 is TGTGCCAGCAGTTTCGCAGGGCCCAATCAGCCCCAGCATTTT. Protein sequence: CASSFAGPNQPQHF.

The chain has TRBV5-4 and TRBJ2-3, with TRBD2 matching 8 bases. The CDR3 consists of 14 residues. The J segment lost 3 bases and the V segment lost 4 bases, leaving 4 bases of the junction unmatched. Germline CDR1 is SGHNT and CDR2 is YYREEE (reference sequence). CDR3 bases: TGTGCCAGCAGCCGGGGGGGAAATACAGATACGCAGTATTTT. Translating gives CASSRGGNTDTQYF.